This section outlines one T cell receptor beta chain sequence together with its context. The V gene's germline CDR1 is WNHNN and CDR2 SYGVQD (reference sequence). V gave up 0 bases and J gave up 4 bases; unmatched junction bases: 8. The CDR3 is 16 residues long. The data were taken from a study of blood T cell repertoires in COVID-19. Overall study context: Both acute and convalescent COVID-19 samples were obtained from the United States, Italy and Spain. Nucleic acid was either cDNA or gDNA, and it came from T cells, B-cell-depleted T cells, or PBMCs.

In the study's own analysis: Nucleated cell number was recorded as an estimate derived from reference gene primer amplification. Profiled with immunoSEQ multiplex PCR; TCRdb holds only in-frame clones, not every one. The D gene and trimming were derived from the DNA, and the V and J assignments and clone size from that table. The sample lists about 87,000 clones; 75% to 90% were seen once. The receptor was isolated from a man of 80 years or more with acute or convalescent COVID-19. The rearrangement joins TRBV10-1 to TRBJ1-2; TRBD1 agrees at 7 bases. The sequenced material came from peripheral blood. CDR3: CASSESRRQGPYGYTF. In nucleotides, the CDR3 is TGCGCCAGCAGTGAGTCTCGGCGACAGGGCCCCTATGGCTACACCTTC.